This is a list of T cell receptor beta chains from one sample in a study of blood T cell repertoires in COVID-19. The data were produced by immunoSEQ multiplex PCR, yet TCRdb's version contains in-frame clones alone and is incomplete. The data hold 27,000 or so clones, with 82% observed a single time. Sequenced material: peripheral blood. The receptors here all came from a man older than 75 with active or convalescent COVID-19. CDR3s include the opening cysteine and the closing phenylalanine or tryptophan. A D gene is named only where the DNA matches it firmly. Size tells how often a clone was seen (once, few, many) or the class of an expanded clone, and some rows leave it out.

v_gene: TRBV9
d_gene: .
j_gene: TRBJ2-2
abundance: once
CDR3aa: CASSVDPHSNTGELFF
CDR3nt: TGTGCCAGCAGCGTAGATCCCCATTCGAACACCGGGGAGCTGTTTTTT

v_gene: TRBV5-4
d_gene: .
j_gene: TRBJ2-1
abundance: .
CDR3aa: CASSRGDLNNEQFF
CDR3nt: TGTGCCAGCAGCCGCGGGGACCTTAACAATGAGCAGTTCTTC

v_gene: TRBV7-9
d_gene: TRBD1
j_gene: TRBJ2-3
abundance: .
CDR3aa: CASSRIRDRSTDTQYF
CDR3nt: TGTGCCAGCAGCCGAATCAGGGACAGGAGCACAGATACGCAGTATTTT

v_gene: TRBV9
d_gene: .
j_gene: TRBJ2-2
abundance: .
CDR3aa: CASSVSNFKAGELFF
CDR3nt: TGTGCCAGCAGCGTATCAAACTTTAAAGCTGGGGAGCTGTTTTTT

v_gene: TRBV28
d_gene: .
j_gene: TRBJ1-1
abundance: .
CDR3aa: CASSFAGSTEAFF
CDR3nt: TGTGCCAGCAGTTTTGCGGGGAGCACTGAAGCTTTCTTT

v_gene: TRBV6-5
d_gene: TRBD2
j_gene: TRBJ2-3
abundance: .
CDR3aa: CASSYGLAGEADTQYF
CDR3nt: TGTGCCAGCAGTTACGGTCTAGCGGGGGAAGCAGATACGCAGTATTTT

v_gene: TRBV15
d_gene: TRBD2
j_gene: TRBJ2-1
abundance: .
CDR3aa: CATSPSGSIYNEQFF
CDR3nt: TGTGCCACCAGCCCTAGCGGGAGTATCTACAATGAGCAGTTCTTC

v_gene: TRBV24-1
d_gene: .
j_gene: TRBJ2-2
abundance: once
CDR3aa: CAPVGETGTGELFF
CDR3nt: TGTGCCCCCGTGGGCGAAACAGGGACCGGGGAGCTGTTTTTT

v_gene: TRBV6-5
d_gene: TRBD1
j_gene: TRBJ2-3
abundance: .
CDR3aa: CASSTSGQGTDTQYF
CDR3nt: TGTGCCAGCAGTACCTCGGGACAGGGGACAGATACGCAGTATTTT

v_gene: TRBV27
d_gene: .
j_gene: TRBJ1-2
abundance: .
CDR3aa: CASSLGRGPYGYTF
CDR3nt: TGTGCCAGCAGTTTAGGCAGGGGCCCCTATGGCTACACCTTC

v_gene: TRBV3-1/TRBV3-2
d_gene: TRBD1
j_gene: TRBJ2-2
abundance: .
CDR3aa: CASSHGTGGPGELFF
CDR3nt: TGTGCCAGCAGCCACGGGACAGGGGGTCCCGGGGAGCTGTTTTTT

v_gene: TRBV29-1
d_gene: .
j_gene: TRBJ2-1
abundance: .
CDR3aa: CSLWLGSYEGNEQFF
CDR3nt: TGCAGCCTCTGGCTTGGGTCTTACGAGGGCAATGAGCAGTTCTTC

v_gene: TRBV18
d_gene: TRBD2
j_gene: TRBJ2-1
abundance: .
CDR3aa: CASSPGVGGRPGSNEQFF
CDR3nt: TGTGCCAGCTCACCGGGAGTAGGCGGGAGGCCGGGGTCCAATGAGCAGTTCTTC

v_gene: TRBV6-5
d_gene: .
j_gene: TRBJ1-5
abundance: .
CDR3aa: CASSTTAFNQPQHF
CDR3nt: TGTGCCAGCAGTACCACAGCTTTCAATCAGCCCCAGCATTTT

v_gene: TRBV5-1
d_gene: .
j_gene: TRBJ1-2
abundance: .
CDR3aa: CASSPGIGDGGNYGYTF
CDR3nt: TGCGCCAGCAGCCCGGGGATCGGGGACGGGGGGAACTATGGCTACACCTTC

v_gene: TRBV6-5
d_gene: .
j_gene: TRBJ1-1
abundance: .
CDR3aa: CASSSGESALAFF
CDR3nt: TGTGCCAGCAGCTCGGGGGAGAGCGCGCTAGCTTTCTTT

v_gene: TRBV5-1
d_gene: .
j_gene: TRBJ1-1
abundance: .
CDR3aa: CASSPAPGLNTEAFF
CDR3nt: TGCGCCAGCAGCCCCGCCCCGGGTTTGAACACTGAAGCTTTCTTT

v_gene: TRBV11-2
d_gene: TRBD2
j_gene: TRBJ2-5
abundance: .
CDR3aa: CASSLGLAGGFQETQYF
CDR3nt: TGTGCCAGCAGCCTGGGACTGGCGGGGGGTTTCCAAGAGACCCAGTACTTC

v_gene: TRBV25-1
d_gene: .
j_gene: TRBJ1-1
abundance: .
CDR3aa: CASSDSNRVTFF
CDR3nt: TGTGCCAGCAGTGACTCAAACAGGGTAACTTTCTTT

v_gene: TRBV5-1
d_gene: TRBD1
j_gene: TRBJ1-2
abundance: .
CDR3aa: CASSAGTGGAIGTF
CDR3nt: TGCGCCAGCAGCGCTGGGACAGGGGGCGCGATAGGCACCTTC

v_gene: TRBV11-2
d_gene: TRBD2
j_gene: TRBJ2-1
abundance: .
CDR3aa: CASSLGAGGMYEQFF
CDR3nt: TGTGCCAGCAGCTTAGGGGCGGGGGGGATGTATGAGCAGTTCTTC

v_gene: TRBV7-2
d_gene: .
j_gene: TRBJ2-3
abundance: .
CDR3aa: CASSSTGDTQYF
CDR3nt: TGTGCCAGCAGCTCAACTGGAGATACGCAGTATTTT

v_gene: TRBV10-1
d_gene: TRBD1
j_gene: TRBJ2-1
abundance: .
CDR3aa: CASSSGQGEIGGQFF
CDR3nt: TGCGCCAGCAGTTCTGGACAGGGGGAAATCGGTGGGCAGTTCTTC

v_gene: TRBV10-3
d_gene: TRBD1
j_gene: TRBJ1-1
abundance: .
CDR3aa: CAISESRAGGNTEAFF
CDR3nt: TGTGCCATCAGTGAGTCGCGGGCAGGGGGAAACACTGAAGCTTTCTTT

v_gene: TRBV7-3
d_gene: TRBD2
j_gene: TRBJ2-3
abundance: .
CDR3aa: CASSRSGVGTDTQYF
CDR3nt: TGTGCCAGCAGCCGTAGCGGGGTAGGCACAGATACGCAGTATTTT

v_gene: TRBV7-8
d_gene: .
j_gene: TRBJ2-7
abundance: .
CDR3aa: CASSPGTVYEQYF
CDR3nt: TGTGCCAGCAGCCCGGGGACTGTCTACGAGCAGTACTTC

v_gene: TRBV12-3/TRBV12-4
d_gene: .
j_gene: TRBJ2-1
abundance: .
CDR3aa: CASSLGAGEQFF
CDR3nt: TGTGCCAGCAGCCTAGGGGCAGGTGAGCAGTTCTTC

v_gene: TRBV23-1
d_gene: TRBD1
j_gene: TRBJ1-1
abundance: .
CDR3aa: CASSDRDGTEAFF
CDR3nt: TGCGCCAGCAGCGACAGGGATGGGACGGAAGCTTTCTTT

v_gene: TRBV14
d_gene: .
j_gene: TRBJ2-1
abundance: .
CDR3aa: CASSQGSSWLSYNEQFF
CDR3nt: TGTGCCAGCAGCCAAGGTTCGTCGTGGCTGTCCTACAATGAGCAGTTCTTC

v_gene: TRBV18
d_gene: .
j_gene: TRBJ1-6
abundance: .
CDR3aa: CASSPAGENSPLHF
CDR3nt: TGTGCCAGCTCACCGGCCGGGGAAAATTCACCCCTCCACTTT

v_gene: TRBV5-1
d_gene: .
j_gene: TRBJ2-5
abundance: .
CDR3aa: CASSLLGSQETQYF
CDR3nt: TGCGCCAGCAGTCTCCTCGGGTCCCAAGAGACCCAGTACTTC

v_gene: TRBV7-6
d_gene: .
j_gene: TRBJ2-3
abundance: .
CDR3aa: CASTSAAGTDTQYF
CDR3nt: TGTGCCAGCACTAGCGCGGCGGGCACAGATACGCAGTATTTT

v_gene: TRBV6-5
d_gene: TRBD2
j_gene: TRBJ2-3
abundance: .
CDR3aa: CASLAGGTDTQYF
CDR3nt: TGTGCCAGTCTAGCGGGGGGGACGGATACGCAGTATTTT

v_gene: TRBV5-8
d_gene: TRBD1
j_gene: TRBJ1-1
abundance: .
CDR3aa: CASSLGQGAIGTEAFF
CDR3nt: TGTGCCAGCAGCTTGGGCCAGGGGGCTATCGGCACTGAAGCTTTCTTT

v_gene: TRBV5-4
d_gene: .
j_gene: TRBJ2-7
abundance: .
CDR3aa: CASSGGARNEQYF
CDR3nt: TGTGCCAGCAGCGGGGGGGCGCGCAACGAGCAGTACTTC

v_gene: TRBV5-1
d_gene: .
j_gene: TRBJ2-3
abundance: .
CDR3aa: CASSLRGSTDTQYF
CDR3nt: TGCGCCAGCAGCTTACGGGGGAGCACAGATACGCAGTATTTT

v_gene: TRBV15
d_gene: .
j_gene: TRBJ2-2
abundance: .
CDR3aa: CATRLEGTGELFF
CDR3nt: TGTGCCACCAGACTAGAAGGGACCGGGGAGCTGTTTTTT

v_gene: TRBV5-1
d_gene: .
j_gene: TRBJ2-7
abundance: .
CDR3aa: CASSLSGYKAYEQYF
CDR3nt: TGCGCCAGCAGCTTATCAGGGTACAAAGCCTACGAGCAGTACTTC

v_gene: TRBV5-1
d_gene: .
j_gene: TRBJ2-2
abundance: .
CDR3aa: CASSLAGSAGELFF
CDR3nt: TGCGCCAGCAGCTTAGCAGGTAGCGCCGGGGAGCTGTTTTTT

v_gene: TRBV18
d_gene: TRBD2
j_gene: TRBJ2-1
abundance: .
CDR3aa: CASSPEAGEVDEQFF
CDR3nt: TGTGCCAGCTCACCTGAAGCGGGAGAAGTGGATGAGCAGTTCTTC

v_gene: TRBV5-6
d_gene: TRBD1
j_gene: TRBJ2-1
abundance: .
CDR3aa: CASSYLGTASYNEQFF
CDR3nt: TGTGCCAGCAGCTACCTGGGGACAGCTTCATACAATGAGCAGTTCTTC

v_gene: TRBV28
d_gene: .
j_gene: TRBJ1-2
abundance: .
CDR3aa: CASTTGNHNWGYTF
CDR3nt: TGTGCCAGCACTACAGGGAATCATAACTGGGGCTACACCTTC

v_gene: TRBV7-3
d_gene: .
j_gene: TRBJ2-3
abundance: .
CDR3aa: CAGQGWDTQYF
CDR3nt: TGTGCCGGCCAGGGGTGGGATACGCAGTATTTT

v_gene: TRBV5-1
d_gene: TRBD1
j_gene: TRBJ2-7
abundance: few
CDR3aa: CASSSDRSSYEQYF
CDR3nt: TGCGCCAGCAGCTCGGACAGGAGCTCCTACGAGCAGTACTTC

v_gene: TRBV5-8
d_gene: TRBD1
j_gene: TRBJ1-4
abundance: .
CDR3aa: CASSPGTAFGLNEKLFF
CDR3nt: TGTGCCAGCAGCCCTGGGACAGCCTTTGGGCTTAATGAAAAACTGTTTTTT

v_gene: TRBV28
d_gene: TRBD2
j_gene: TRBJ2-4
abundance: .
CDR3aa: CASSLSGSGGNIQYF
CDR3nt: TGTGCCAGCAGCCTTAGCGGGAGTGGAGGAAACATTCAGTACTTC

v_gene: TRBV29-1
d_gene: TRBD2
j_gene: TRBJ2-3
abundance: .
CDR3aa: CSVEFPSGNTDTQYF
CDR3nt: TGCAGCGTTGAATTTCCTAGCGGAAACACAGATACGCAGTATTTT

v_gene: TRBV5-4
d_gene: TRBD2
j_gene: TRBJ2-7
abundance: .
CDR3aa: CASSSPTSGAYEQYF
CDR3nt: TGTGCCAGCAGCTCCCCGACTAGCGGGGCCTACGAGCAGTACTTC

v_gene: TRBV11-2
d_gene: TRBD2
j_gene: TRBJ2-7
abundance: medium-sized
CDR3aa: CASSLSLAGTYEQYF
CDR3nt: TGTGCCAGCAGCTTATCGCTAGCGGGGACCTACGAGCAGTACTTC

v_gene: TRBV12-5
d_gene: TRBD1
j_gene: TRBJ1-2
abundance: few
CDR3aa: CASGLAGGYGYTF
CDR3nt: TGTGCTAGTGGTTTGGCAGGGGGCTATGGCTACACCTTC

v_gene: TRBV28
d_gene: .
j_gene: TRBJ1-6
abundance: .
CDR3aa: CASKGEQGSPLHF
CDR3nt: TGTGCCAGCAAGGGGGAGCAGGGTTCACCCCTCCACTTT

v_gene: TRBV11-2
d_gene: .
j_gene: TRBJ1-5
abundance: once
CDR3aa: CASSLSRTVNSNQPQHF
CDR3nt: TGTGCCAGCAGCTTATCCCGGACAGTTAATAGCAATCAGCCCCAGCATTTT

v_gene: TRBV7-7
d_gene: .
j_gene: TRBJ2-3
abundance: few
CDR3aa: CASSPARGGPDTQYF
CDR3nt: TGTGCTAGCAGCCCTGCGAGGGGGGGACCAGATACGCAGTATTTT

v_gene: TRBV4-1
d_gene: .
j_gene: TRBJ2-7
abundance: .
CDR3aa: CASSQGETSSYEQYF
CDR3nt: TGCGCCAGCAGCCAAGGGGAAACTAGCAGCTACGAGCAGTACTTC

v_gene: TRBV12-3/TRBV12-4
d_gene: .
j_gene: TRBJ1-2
abundance: .
CDR3aa: CASSFTGNYGYTF
CDR3nt: TGTGCCAGCAGTTTTACAGGGAACTATGGCTACACCTTC

v_gene: TRBV29-1
d_gene: TRBD1
j_gene: TRBJ1-2
abundance: .
CDR3aa: CSAEDRDYRSYTF
CDR3nt: TGCAGCGCAGAAGACAGGGACTACCGTAGCTACACCTTC

v_gene: TRBV7-8
d_gene: TRBD2
j_gene: TRBJ2-1
abundance: .
CDR3aa: CASSLGASGGPGNEQFF
CDR3nt: TGTGCCAGCAGCTTAGGGGCTAGCGGGGGGCCGGGGAATGAGCAGTTCTTC

v_gene: TRBV5-1
d_gene: TRBD2
j_gene: TRBJ2-5
abundance: .
CDR3aa: CASSSSGVQETQYF
CDR3nt: TGCGCCAGCAGCTCTAGCGGGGTCCAAGAGACCCAGTACTTC